The clone carrying this T cell receptor (beta chain) was detected only once. Germline CDR1 reads SEHNR; CDR2 reads FQNEAQ (reference sequence). The length of the CDR3 is 13 residues. V shed 10 bases and J shed 1 base, with 10 bases lying between them. The record originates from a study of blood T cell repertoires in COVID-19. Study-level background: Samples of COVID-19 (acute and convalescent) were obtained from the United States, Italy and Spain. Sources were T cells, B-cell-depleted T cells, or PBMCs; the material itself was cDNA or gDNA.

Original processing notes: Estimates of nucleated cell counts were drawn from the amplification of reference gene primers. Repertoires were generated with immunoSEQ multiplex PCR, while TCRdb's copy carries only in-frame clones and drops some. V, J and clone size are taken as reported in that table, and D and trimming were inferred from the DNA itself. The table has approximately 170,000 clones, less than 90% seen once. The chain links TRBV7-9 to TRBJ2-2; D is uncertain. This sequence was found in a woman in her 70s with acute or convalescent COVID-19. The sample comprised peripheral blood. The CDR3 sequence is CATSLGNTGELFF. The CDR3 nucleotides read TGTGCCACCTCCCTAGGGAACACCGGGGAGCTGTTTTTT.